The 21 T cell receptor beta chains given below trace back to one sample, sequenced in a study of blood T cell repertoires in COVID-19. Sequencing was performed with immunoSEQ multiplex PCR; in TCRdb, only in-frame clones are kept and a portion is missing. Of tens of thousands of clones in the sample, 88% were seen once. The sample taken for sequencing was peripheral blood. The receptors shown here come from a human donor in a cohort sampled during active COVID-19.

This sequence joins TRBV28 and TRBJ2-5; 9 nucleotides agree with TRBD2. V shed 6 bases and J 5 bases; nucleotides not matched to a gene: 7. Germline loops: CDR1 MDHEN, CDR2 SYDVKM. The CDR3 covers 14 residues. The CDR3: CASRKSGGRETQYF. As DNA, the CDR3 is TGTGCCAGCAGAAAAAGCGGGGGGCGGGAGACCCAGTACTTC.

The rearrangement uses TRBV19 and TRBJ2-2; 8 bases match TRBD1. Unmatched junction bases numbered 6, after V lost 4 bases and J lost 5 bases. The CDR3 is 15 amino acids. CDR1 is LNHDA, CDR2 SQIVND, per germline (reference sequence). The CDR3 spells CASSTGTGRTGELFF. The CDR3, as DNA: TGTGCCAGTAGTACCGGGACAGGACGAACCGGGGAGCTGTTTTTT. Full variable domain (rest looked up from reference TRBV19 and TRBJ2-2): DGGITQSPKYLFRKEGQNVTLSCEQNLNHDAMYWYRQDPGQGLRLIYYSQIVNDFQKGDIAEGYSVSREKKESFPLTVTSAQKNPTAFYLCASSTGTGRTGELFFGEGSRLTVL.

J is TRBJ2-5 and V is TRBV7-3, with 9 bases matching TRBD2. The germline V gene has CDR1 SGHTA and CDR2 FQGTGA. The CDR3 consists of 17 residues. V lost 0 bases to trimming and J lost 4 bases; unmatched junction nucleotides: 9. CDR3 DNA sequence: TGTGCCAGCAGCTTAACGGGTAGCGGGGGTCCGGGAGAGACCCAGTACTTC. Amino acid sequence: CASSLTGSGGPGETQYF.

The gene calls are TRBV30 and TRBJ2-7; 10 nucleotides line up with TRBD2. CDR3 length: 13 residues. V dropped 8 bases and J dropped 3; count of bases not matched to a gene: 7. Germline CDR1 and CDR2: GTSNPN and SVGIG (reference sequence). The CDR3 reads CAKSSGGDYEQYF. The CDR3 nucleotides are TGTGCCAAGTCGAGCGGGGGGGACTACGAGCAGTACTTC. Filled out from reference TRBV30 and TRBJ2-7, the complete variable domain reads SQTIHQWPATLVQPVGSPLSLECTVEGTSNPNLYWYRQAAGRGLQLLFYSVGIGQISSEVPQNLSASRPQDRQFILSSKKLLLSDSGFYLCAKSSGGDYEQYFGPGTRLTVT.

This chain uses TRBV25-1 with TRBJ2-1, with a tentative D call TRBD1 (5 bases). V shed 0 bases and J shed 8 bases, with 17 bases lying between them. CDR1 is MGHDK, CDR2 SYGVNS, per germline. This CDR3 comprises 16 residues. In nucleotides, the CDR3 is TGTGCCAGCAGTGAATACGGCAGGGATTTAAGCGATGAGCAGTTCTTC. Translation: CASSEYGRDLSDEQFF.

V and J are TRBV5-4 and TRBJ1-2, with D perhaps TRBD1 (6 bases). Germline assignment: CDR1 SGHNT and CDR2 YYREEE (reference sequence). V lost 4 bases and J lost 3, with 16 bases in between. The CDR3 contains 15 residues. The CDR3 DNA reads TGTGCCAGCAGCCCCCGGGGGGGCGCGGACTATGGCTACACCTTC. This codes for CASSPRGGADYGYTF.

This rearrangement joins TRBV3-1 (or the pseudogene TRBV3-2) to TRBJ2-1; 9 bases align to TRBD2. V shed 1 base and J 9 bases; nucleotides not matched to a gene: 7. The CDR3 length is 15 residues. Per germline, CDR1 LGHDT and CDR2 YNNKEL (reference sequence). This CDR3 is CASSQVASGVAEQFF. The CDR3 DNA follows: TGTGCCAGCAGCCAAGTGGCTAGCGGGGTAGCTGAGCAGTTCTTC.

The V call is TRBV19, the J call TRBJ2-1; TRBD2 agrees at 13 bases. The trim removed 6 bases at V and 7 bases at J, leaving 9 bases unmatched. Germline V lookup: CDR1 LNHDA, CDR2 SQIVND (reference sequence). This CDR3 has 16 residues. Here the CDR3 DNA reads TGTGCCAGTAGGGCGGGACTAGCGGGACCTCATAATGAGCAGTTCTTC. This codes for CASRAGLAGPHNEQFF. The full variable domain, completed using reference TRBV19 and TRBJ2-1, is DGGITQSPKYLFRKEGQNVTLSCEQNLNHDAMYWYRQDPGQGLRLIYYSQIVNDFQKGDIAEGYSVSREKKESFPLTVTSAQKNPTAFYLCASRAGLAGPHNEQFFGPGTRLTVL.

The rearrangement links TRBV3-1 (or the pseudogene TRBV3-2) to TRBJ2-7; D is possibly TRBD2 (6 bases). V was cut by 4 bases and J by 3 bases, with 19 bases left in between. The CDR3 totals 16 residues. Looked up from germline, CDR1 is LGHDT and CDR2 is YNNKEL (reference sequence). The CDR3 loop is CASSPKRLCGDYEQYF. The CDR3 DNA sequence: TGTGCCAGCAGCCCCAAAAGGCTTTGCGGGGACTACGAGCAGTACTTC.

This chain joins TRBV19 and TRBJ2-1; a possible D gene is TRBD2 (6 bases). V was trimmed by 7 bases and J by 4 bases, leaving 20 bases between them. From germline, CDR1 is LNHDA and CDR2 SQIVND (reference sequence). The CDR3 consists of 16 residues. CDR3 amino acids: CASKTTGAVIYNEQFF. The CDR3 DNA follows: TGTGCCAGTAAAACCACGGGAGCGGTCATTTACAATGAGCAGTTCTTC.

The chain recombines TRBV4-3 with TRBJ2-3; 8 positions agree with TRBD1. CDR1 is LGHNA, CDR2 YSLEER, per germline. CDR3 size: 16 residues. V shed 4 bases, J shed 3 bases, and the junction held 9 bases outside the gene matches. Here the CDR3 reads CASSLTRQGRTDTQYF. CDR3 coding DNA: TGCGCCAGCAGCCTAACCCGACAGGGGAGGACAGATACGCAGTATTTT.

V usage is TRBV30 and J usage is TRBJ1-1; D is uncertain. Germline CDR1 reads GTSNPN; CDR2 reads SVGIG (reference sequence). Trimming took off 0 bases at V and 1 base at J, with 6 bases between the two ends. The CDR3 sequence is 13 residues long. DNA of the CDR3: TGTGCCTGGAGTGTAGGAGGGAACACTGAAGCTTTCTTT. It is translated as CAWSVGGNTEAFF.

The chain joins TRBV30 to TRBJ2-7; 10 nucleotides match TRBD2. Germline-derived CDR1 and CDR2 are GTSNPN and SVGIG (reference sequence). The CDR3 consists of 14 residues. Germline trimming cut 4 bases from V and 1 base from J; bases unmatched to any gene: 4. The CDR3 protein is CAWTSGGESYEQYF. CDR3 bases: TGTGCCTGGACTAGCGGGGGCGAATCCTACGAGCAGTACTTC.

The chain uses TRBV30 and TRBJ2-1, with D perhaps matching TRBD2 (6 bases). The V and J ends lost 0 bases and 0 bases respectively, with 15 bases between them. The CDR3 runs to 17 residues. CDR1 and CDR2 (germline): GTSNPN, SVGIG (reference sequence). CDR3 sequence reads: CAWSVRSSARSYNEQFF. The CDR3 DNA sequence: TGTGCCTGGAGTGTACGATCTAGCGCCCGCTCCTACAATGAGCAGTTCTTC.

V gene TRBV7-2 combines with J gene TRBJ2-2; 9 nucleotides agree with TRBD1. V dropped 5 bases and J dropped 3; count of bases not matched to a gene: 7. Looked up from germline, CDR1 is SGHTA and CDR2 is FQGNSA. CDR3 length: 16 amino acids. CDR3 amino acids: CASSQDRGADTGELFF. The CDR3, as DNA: TGTGCCAGCAGCCAAGACAGGGGGGCCGACACCGGGGAGCTGTTTTTT.

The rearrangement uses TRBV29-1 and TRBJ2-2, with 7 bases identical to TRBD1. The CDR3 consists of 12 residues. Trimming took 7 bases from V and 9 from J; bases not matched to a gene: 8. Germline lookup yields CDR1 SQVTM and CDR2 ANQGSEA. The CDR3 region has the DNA TGCAGCGCCGGACAGGAACGAAGGGAGCTGTTTTTT. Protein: CSAGQERRELFF.

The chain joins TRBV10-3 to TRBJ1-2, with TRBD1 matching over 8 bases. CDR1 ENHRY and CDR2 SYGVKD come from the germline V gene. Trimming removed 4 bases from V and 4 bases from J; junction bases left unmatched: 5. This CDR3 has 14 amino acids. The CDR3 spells CAISVTGVSYGYTF. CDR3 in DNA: TGTGCCATCAGTGTGACAGGGGTGAGCTATGGCTACACCTTC.

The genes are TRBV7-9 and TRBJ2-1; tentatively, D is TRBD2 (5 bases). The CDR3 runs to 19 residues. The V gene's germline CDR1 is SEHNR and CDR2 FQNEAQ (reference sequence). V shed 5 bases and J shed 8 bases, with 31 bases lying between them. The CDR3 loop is CASSTTDFVRNLIVDEQFF. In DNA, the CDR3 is TGTGCCAGCAGCACGACGGACTTTGTCCGAAACCTCATTGTTGATGAGCAGTTCTTC.

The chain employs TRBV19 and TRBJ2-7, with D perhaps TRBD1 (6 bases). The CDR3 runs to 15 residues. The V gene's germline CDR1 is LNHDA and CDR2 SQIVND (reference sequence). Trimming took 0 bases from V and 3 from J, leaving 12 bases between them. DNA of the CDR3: TGTGCCAGTAGTATAGACCCAGGACAGCGCTACGAGCAGTACTTC. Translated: CASSIDPGQRYEQYF.

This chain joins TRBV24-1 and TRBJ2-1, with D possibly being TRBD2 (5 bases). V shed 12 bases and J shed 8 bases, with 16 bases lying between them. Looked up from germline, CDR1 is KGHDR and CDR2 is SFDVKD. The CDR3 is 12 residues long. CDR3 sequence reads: CAPIGVYDEQFF. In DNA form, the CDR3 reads TGTGCCCCCATCGGGGTTTATGATGAGCAGTTCTTC.

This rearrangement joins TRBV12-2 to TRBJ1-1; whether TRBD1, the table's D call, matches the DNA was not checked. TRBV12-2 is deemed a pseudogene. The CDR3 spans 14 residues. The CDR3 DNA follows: TGTGCAAGTCGCTTCTGCAGGGCGAACACTGAAGCTTTCTTT. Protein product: CASRFCRANTEAFF.